The rows below give T cell receptor beta chains drawn from one sample of a study of T cell repertoires in cytomegalovirus infection. TCRdb reprocessed the reads with MiXCR, giving one entry per CDR3 protein. This sample has some 680,000 distinct CDR3 sequences; under 40% occur once, and the top ten carry under 3.5%. The sequenced sample was PBMCs. The receptor source for this set is a human donor in good health (CMV status not recorded). Some clones in this sample may be carry-over from other donors' samples. The CDR3 runs from the conserved cysteine through the conserved F or W.

V gene | CDR3 protein
TRBV2 | CASSESSGSYNEQFF
TRBV7-2 | CASSLVAIFYTF
TRBV7-2 | CASSLGRIYGYTF
TRBV12-3/TRBV12-4 | CASAATSGLLGEQFF
TRBV12-3/TRBV12-4 | CASSLSVEGVGGGSNSPLHF
TRBV6-5 | CASSYSNDVAEAFF
TRBV7-2 | CASSGQASSGKGKNIQYF
TRBV5-5 | CASSRTGPEQFF
TRBV27 | CASSLASLNTEAFF
TRBV6-1 | CASSPWFIVRDQETQYF
TRBV7-9 | CASKREGLNEQFF
TRBV11-2 | CASSLEGNTQYF
TRBV29-1 | CSVTRGQSAYEQYF
TRBV27 | CASNPVRGRAVRDEQFF
TRBV28 | CASSLWGSQETQYF
TRBV7-6 | CASSLGGQQGVSSPLHF
TRBV7-9 | CASSLPLTGRTEAFF
TRBV11-2 | CASSFSTASGNTIYF
TRBV30 | CAWRLPNTEAFF
TRBV10-3 | CAISGSSGGTDTQYF
TRBV12-3/TRBV12-4 | CASSQQGFTYNSPLHF
TRBV10-3 | CAIRDPTTSGSGEAFF
TRBV28 | CASSSNQGSSYNEQFF
TRBV23-1 | CASRDPATNEKLFF
TRBV28 | CASSLPGLAGAYNEQFF
TRBV28 | CASSSLASSYNEQFF
TRBV4-1 | CASSQEGGLLAKNIQYF
TRBV7-8 | CASSFRSGQGPSTDTQYF
TRBV19 | CASSTLGQAYGYTF
TRBV2 | CASSPTASGKQFF
TRBV20-1 | CSARDLPGSLNTEAFF
TRBV6-1 | CASSHQNRGDGYTF
TRBV7-2 | CASSLAVGPETQYF
TRBV11-3 | CASSLDERGTQYF
TRBV20-1 | CSAQMTDSYEQYF
TRBV5-6 | CASTPTGEGVWTEAFF
TRBV27 | CASSSQGVTTEAFF
TRBV28 | CASRPPQGRATDTQYF
TRBV7-9 | CASSPRGLAGGPNTQYF
TRBV7-4 | CASSHSGRYTF
TRBV12-3/TRBV12-4 | CASRGLEYNEQFF